A selection of T cell receptor beta chains follows, all from one sample in a study of lymphopenia after photon versus proton radiotherapy. Generated by immunoSEQ multiplex PCR, the TCRdb table keeps only in-frame clones and is missing some. Counted here are approximately 65,000 clones, about 85% occurring once; the ten biggest clones make up about 13%. Specimen: peripheral blood, collected from a patient treated with proton-based radiotherapy. These TCRs come from a man of 80 years or more with esophageal cancer. The CDR3 runs from the conserved cysteine through the conserved F or W. The order of the fields is J gene, clone size, V gene, D gene, CDR3 DNA, CDR3 protein. The D gene is left open where the match is weak. Expanded clones are given a class, and other clones once, few, many or no size at all.

>TRBJ1-6|NA|TRBV10-1|NA
TGCGCCAGCAGCGGGAGCTCCTATAATTCACCCCTCCACTTT
CASSGSSYNSPLHF
>TRBJ2-6|NA|TRBV28|NA
TGTGCCAGCACCGGGACGGGCACCTCTGGGGCCAACGTCCTGACTTTC
CASTGTGTSGANVLTF
>TRBJ1-1|NA|TRBV11-1|NA
TGTGCCAGCAGCTTCCAGGGTTTATACACTGAAGCTTTCTTT
CASSFQGLYTEAFF
>TRBJ1-1|NA|TRBV7-9|NA
TGTGCCAGCAGCTTAGGGGCGGCGATGAACACTGAAGCTTTCTTT
CASSLGAAMNTEAFF
>TRBJ1-3|NA|TRBV19|NA
TGTGCCAGTAGGGACCAACTCGGAAACACCATATATTTT
CASRDQLGNTIYF
>TRBJ2-3|NA|TRBV7-2|NA
TGTGCCAGCAGCCGCGAGAGGGCCCCAGATACGCAGTATTTT
CASSRERAPDTQYF
>TRBJ2-7|NA|TRBV5-6|TRBD2
TGTGCCAGCAGCCGGGGGGCTAGCGGGAGTTACCGTGGGTACGAGCAGTACTTC
CASSRGASGSYRGYEQYF
>TRBJ2-2|NA|TRBV5-4|TRBD1
TGTGCCAGCAGCCCAAGACAGGGAACGAACACCGGGGAGCTGTTTTTT
CASSPRQGTNTGELFF
>TRBJ2-7|NA|TRBV14|NA
TGTGCCAGCAGCCAAGATGTAGGGTTGTCCTACGAGCAGTACTTC
CASSQDVGLSYEQYF
>TRBJ2-6|once|TRBV7-2|NA
TGTGCCAGCAGCCCCCAGGGACGCCGCTCTGGGGCCAACGTCCTGACTTTC
CASSPQGRRSGANVLTF
>TRBJ2-7|NA|TRBV6-1|TRBD1
TGTGCCACCCTGGAAACAGGGGTTTTCGAGCAGTACTTC
CATLETGVFEQYF
>TRBJ2-3|NA|TRBV6-1|NA
TGTGCCAGCAGGAGGAGCGAAGCATCGCAGTATTTT
CASRRSEASQYF
>TRBJ1-6|NA|TRBV6-1|NA
TGTGCCAGCACCATACGACAGGATGTTTCACCCCTCCACTTT
CASTIRQDVSPLHF
>TRBJ2-5|NA|TRBV7-8|NA
TGTGCCAGCAGCTTAGTAGGACAGAGGGAGACCCAGTACTTC
CASSLVGQRETQYF
>TRBJ1-1|NA|TRBV11-2|NA
TGTGCCAGCAGTCCCCATATAGGGGTTCTCATGAACACTGAAGCTTTCTTT
CASSPHIGVLMNTEAFF
>TRBJ2-3|NA|TRBV4-3|TRBD2
TGCGCCAGCAGCCTCATACTAGCGGGAGGGGGAGATACGCAGTATTTT
CASSLILAGGGDTQYF
>TRBJ2-3|NA|TRBV2|TRBD2
TGTGCCAGCAGGTACAGACTAGCGGGAGGTGGAGATACGCAGTATTTT
CASRYRLAGGGDTQYF
>TRBJ2-1|NA|TRBV2|TRBD2
TGTGCCAGCAGTCACACAACTAGCGGAGAGCAGTTCTTC
CASSHTTSGEQFF
>TRBJ2-5|NA|TRBV15|NA
TGTGCCACCGCTTTTGATGGGGAAGGAGGGGAGACCCAGTACTTC
CATAFDGEGGETQYF
>TRBJ2-5|NA|TRBV6-1|TRBD2
TGTGCCAGCAGTGAAGCGGGACTAGCAGAGACCCAGTACTTC
CASSEAGLAETQYF